This is a list of T cell receptor beta chains from one sample in a study of blood T cell repertoires in COVID-19. Repertoires were generated with immunoSEQ multiplex PCR, while TCRdb's copy carries only in-frame clones and drops some. This table holds some 180,000 clones, about 85% found once. The sequenced material came from PBMCs or T cells enriched from blood (not recorded which). Source of these receptors: a man aged 40-55 years who had recovered from COVID-19. CDR3s include the opening cysteine and the closing phenylalanine or tryptophan. D genes are given only for firm matches. Only part of the rows carry a size: once, few, many, or a class if the clone is expanded.

D,size,V,CDR3
TRBD2,-,TRBV7-4,CASSSTSARGQETQYF
TRBD1,-,TRBV29-1,CSAKKGTGVNEQFF
-,-,TRBV7-6,CASSSFDPGTEAFF
-,-,TRBV6-5,CASSTGTYGYTF
TRBD1,-,TRBV28,CATGTVNTEAFF
-,-,TRBV2,CASSTEINTEAFF
-,-,TRBV6-5,CASSLGLAYEQYF
-,-,TRBV7-9,CASSPVNTEAFF
-,-,TRBV7-3,CASTPSQGYNEQFF
TRBD1,-,TRBV30,CASTTGEGANVLTF
TRBD1,-,TRBV5-4,CASSMGGRGTAEAFF
-,-,TRBV19,CASRGRRSPNQPQHF
-,-,TRBV5-8,CASSSNRRITGELFF
-,-,TRBV19,CASSRSAGKQETQYF
-,-,TRBV7-9,CASSSSGELFF
-,once,TRBV7-9,CASSPQGRNTIYF
-,-,TRBV25-1,CASSGPRRGQTDTQYF
-,-,TRBV19,CASSILGQSTQTQYF
-,-,TRBV6-5,CASRAGTEAFF
TRBD1,-,TRBV29-1,CSVGDPGQGTYNEQFF
-,-,TRBV29-1,CSVRGDPGDNYGYTF
-,-,TRBV7-2,CASSLEGTINSPLHF
-,-,TRBV5-1,CASSFWTGEAFF
-,-,TRBV11-2,CASSLDTSNQPQHF
-,-,TRBV30,CAWRFVGEPYEQYF
TRBD1,-,TRBV7-3,CASSPAGTGGKETQYF
TRBD1,-,TRBV2,CASAGTGGNYGYTF
-,once,TRBV6-5,CASSYSGATEAFF
-,-,TRBV5-6,CASSRGQTHVMNTEAFF
TRBD2,-,TRBV5-4,CASSRISGGGKDTQYF
TRBD1,-,TRBV10-3,CAIRGGTGENEQYF